This T cell receptor (beta chain) is drawn from a study of T cell changes during pregnancy in multiple sclerosis. Profiled with immunoSEQ multiplex PCR; TCRdb holds only in-frame clones, not every one. The sample consists of approximately 80,000 clones, approximately 95% of them appearing once. This CDR3 is built from 15 residues. Trimming left V 1 base short and J 2 bases short, with 12 bases between. Germline loops: CDR1 SGHTA, CDR2 FQGNSA. The chain links TRBV7-2 to TRBJ2-7; D ambiguous. The specimen was peripheral blood, collected in the second trimester of pregnancy. The clonotype originates from a female donor in good health, enrolled as a control in a pregnancy study. This CDR3 reads CASSLGVSYPYEQYF. Written as DNA, the CDR3 is TGTGCCAGCAGCTTAGGAGTCTCATACCCCTACGAGCAGTACTTC.